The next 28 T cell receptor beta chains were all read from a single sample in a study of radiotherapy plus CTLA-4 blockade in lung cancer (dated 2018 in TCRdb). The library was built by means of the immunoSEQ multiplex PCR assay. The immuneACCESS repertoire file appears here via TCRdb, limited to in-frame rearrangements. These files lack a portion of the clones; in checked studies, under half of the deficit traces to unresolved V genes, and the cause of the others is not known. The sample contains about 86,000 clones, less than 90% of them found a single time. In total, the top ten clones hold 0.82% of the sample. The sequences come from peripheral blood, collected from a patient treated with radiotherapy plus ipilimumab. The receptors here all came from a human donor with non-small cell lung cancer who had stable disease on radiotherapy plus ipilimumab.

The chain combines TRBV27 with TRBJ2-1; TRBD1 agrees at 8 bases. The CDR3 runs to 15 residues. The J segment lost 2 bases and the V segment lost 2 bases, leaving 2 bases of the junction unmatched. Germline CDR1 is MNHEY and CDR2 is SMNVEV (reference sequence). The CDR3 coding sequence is TGTGCCAGCAGTTTACGGGGACAGGCCTACAATGAGCAGTTCTTC. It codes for CASSLRGQAYNEQFF.

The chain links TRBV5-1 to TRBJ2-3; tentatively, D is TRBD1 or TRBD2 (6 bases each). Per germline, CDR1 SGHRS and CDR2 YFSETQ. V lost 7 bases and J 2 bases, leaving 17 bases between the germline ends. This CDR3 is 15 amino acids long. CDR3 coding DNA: TGCGCCAGCGGACGGGGGCCCCCCCCCACAGATACGCAGTATTTT. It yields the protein CASGRGPPPTDTQYF.

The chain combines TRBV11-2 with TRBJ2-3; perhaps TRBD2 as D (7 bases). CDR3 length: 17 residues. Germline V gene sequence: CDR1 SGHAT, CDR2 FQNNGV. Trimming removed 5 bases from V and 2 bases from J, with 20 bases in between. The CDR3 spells CASSLFLRGGSTDTQYF. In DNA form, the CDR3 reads TGTGCCAGCAGCCTTTTTCTGAGGGGGGGATCCACAGATACGCAGTATTTT.

The chain's CDR3 is CASSKSTGQGETQYF. CDR3 nucleotide sequence: TGTGCCAGCAGCAAATCAACGGGACAGGGAGAGACCCAGTACTTC. V and J are TRBV7-8 and TRBJ2-5, with 9 positions matching TRBD1. From germline, CDR1 is SGHVS and CDR2 FQNEAQ. The CDR3 loop spans 15 amino acids. V shed 5 bases and J 4 bases; nucleotides not matched to a gene: 8.

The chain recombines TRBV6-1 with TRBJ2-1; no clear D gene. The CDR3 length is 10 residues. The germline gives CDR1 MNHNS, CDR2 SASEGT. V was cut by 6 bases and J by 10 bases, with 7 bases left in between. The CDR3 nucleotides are TGTGCCAGCAGCTCCATGGAGCAGTTCTTC. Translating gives CASSSMEQFF.

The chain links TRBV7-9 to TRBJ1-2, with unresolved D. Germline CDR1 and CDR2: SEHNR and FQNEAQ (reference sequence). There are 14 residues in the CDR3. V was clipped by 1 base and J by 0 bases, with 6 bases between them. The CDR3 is CASSLETANYGYTF. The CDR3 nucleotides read TGTGCCAGCAGCTTAGAAACAGCTAACTATGGCTACACCTTC.

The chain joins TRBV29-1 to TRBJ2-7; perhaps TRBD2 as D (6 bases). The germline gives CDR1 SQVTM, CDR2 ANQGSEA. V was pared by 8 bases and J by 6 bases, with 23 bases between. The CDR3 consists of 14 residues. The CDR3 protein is CSTRASGEAVEQYF. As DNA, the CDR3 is TGCAGCACTCGGGCTTCGGGGGAGGCGGTCGAGCAGTACTTC.

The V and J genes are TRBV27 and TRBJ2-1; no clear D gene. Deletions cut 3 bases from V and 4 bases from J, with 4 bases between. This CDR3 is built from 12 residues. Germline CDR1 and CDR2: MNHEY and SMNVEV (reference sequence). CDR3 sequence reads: CASSFQYNEQFF. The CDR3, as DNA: TGTGCCAGCAGTTTCCAGTACAATGAGCAGTTCTTC.

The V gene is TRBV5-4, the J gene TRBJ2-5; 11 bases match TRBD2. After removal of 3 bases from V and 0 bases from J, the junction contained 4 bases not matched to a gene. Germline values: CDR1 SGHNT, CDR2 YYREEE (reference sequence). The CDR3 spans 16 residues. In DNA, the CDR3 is TGTGCCAGCAGCTCTCCTAGCGGGAGGAACCAAGAGACCCAGTACTTC. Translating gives CASSSPSGRNQETQYF.

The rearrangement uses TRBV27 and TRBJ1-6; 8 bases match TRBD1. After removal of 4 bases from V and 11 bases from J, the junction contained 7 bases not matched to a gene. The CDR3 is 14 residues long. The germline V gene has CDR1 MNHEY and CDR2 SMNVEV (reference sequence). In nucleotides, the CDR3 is TGTGCCAGCAGTTCAGGACAGGGATATCCACCCCTCCACTTT. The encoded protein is CASSSGQGYPPLHF.

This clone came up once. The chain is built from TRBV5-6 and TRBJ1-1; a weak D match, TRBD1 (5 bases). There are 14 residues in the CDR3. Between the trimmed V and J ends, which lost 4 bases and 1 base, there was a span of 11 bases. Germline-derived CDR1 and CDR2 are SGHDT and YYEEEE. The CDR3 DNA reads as TGTGCCAGCAGCGGCCTGGGGACGAACACTGAAGCTTTCTTT. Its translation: CASSGLGTNTEAFF.

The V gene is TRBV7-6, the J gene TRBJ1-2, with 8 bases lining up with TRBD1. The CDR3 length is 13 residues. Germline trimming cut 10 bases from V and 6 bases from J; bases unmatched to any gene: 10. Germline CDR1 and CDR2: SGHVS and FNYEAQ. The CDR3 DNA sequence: TGTGCCAACAGTCAAGGACAGGGTGATGGCTACACCTTC. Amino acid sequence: CANSQGQGDGYTF.

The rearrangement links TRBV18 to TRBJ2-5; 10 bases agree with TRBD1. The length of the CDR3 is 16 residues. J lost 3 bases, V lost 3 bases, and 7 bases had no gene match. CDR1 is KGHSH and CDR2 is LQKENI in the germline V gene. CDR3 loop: CASSPVTTGGEETQYF. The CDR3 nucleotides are TGTGCCAGCTCACCGGTAACGACAGGGGGCGAAGAGACCCAGTACTTC.

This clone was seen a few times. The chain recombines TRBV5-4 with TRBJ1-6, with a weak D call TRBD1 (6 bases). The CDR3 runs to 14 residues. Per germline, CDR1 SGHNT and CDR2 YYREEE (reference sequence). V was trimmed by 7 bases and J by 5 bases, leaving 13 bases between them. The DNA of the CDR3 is TGTGCCAGCTCCCCGGGACACAATAATTCACCCCTCCACTTT. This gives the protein CASSPGHNNSPLHF.

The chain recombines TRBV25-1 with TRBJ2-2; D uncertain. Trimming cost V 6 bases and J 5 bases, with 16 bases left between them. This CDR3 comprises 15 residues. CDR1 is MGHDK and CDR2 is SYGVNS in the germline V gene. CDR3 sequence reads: CASRGWEIGTGELFF. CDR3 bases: TGTGCCAGCAGGGGGTGGGAAATCGGGACCGGGGAGCTGTTTTTT.

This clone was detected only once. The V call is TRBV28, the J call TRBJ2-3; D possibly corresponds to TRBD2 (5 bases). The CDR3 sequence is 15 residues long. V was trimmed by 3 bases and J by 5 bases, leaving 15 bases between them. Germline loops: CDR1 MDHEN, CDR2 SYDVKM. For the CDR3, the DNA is TGTGCCAGCAGTTTTTACCTAGAACGGGGAGATACGCAGTATTTT. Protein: CASSFYLERGDTQYF.

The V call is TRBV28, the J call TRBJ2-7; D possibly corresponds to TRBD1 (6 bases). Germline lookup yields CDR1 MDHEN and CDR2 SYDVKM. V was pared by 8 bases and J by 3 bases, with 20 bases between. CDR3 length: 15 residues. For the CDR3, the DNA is TGTGCCAGCTACTCGTTAGGGGGAAACTTCTACGAGCAGTACTTC. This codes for CASYSLGGNFYEQYF.

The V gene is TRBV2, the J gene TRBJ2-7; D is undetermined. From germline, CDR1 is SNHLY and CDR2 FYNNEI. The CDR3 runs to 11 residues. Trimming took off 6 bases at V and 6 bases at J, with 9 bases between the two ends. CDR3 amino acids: CASSVRVEQYF. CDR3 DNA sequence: TGTGCCAGCAGCGTGCGTGTCGAGCAGTACTTC.

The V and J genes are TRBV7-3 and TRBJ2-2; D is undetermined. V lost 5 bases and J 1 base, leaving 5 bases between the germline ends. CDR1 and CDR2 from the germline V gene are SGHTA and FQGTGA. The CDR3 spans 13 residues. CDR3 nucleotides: TGTGCCAGCAGCCGAAGGAACACCGGGGAGCTGTTTTTT. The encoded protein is CASSRRNTGELFF.

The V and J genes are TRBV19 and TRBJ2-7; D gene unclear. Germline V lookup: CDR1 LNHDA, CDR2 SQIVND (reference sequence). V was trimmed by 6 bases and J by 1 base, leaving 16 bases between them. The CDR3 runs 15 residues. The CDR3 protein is CASSSHLSRSYEQYF. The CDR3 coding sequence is TGTGCCAGTAGCTCCCACCTGTCCAGATCCTACGAGCAGTACTTC.

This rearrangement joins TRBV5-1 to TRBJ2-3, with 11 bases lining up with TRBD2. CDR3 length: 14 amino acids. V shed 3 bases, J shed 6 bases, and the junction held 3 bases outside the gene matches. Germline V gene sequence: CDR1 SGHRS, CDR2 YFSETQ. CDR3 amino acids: CASSWGLAEDTQYF. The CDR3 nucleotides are TGCGCCAGCAGCTGGGGACTAGCGGAGGATACGCAGTATTTT.

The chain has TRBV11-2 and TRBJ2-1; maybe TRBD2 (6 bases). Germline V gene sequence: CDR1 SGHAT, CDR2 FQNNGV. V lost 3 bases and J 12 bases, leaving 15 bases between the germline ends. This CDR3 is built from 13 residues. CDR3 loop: CASSFQEGIGQFF. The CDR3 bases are TGTGCCAGCAGCTTTCAGGAGGGTATCGGGCAGTTCTTC.

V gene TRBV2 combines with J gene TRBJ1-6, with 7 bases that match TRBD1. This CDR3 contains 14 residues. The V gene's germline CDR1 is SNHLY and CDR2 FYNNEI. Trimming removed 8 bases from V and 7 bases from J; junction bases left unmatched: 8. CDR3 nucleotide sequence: TGTGCCAGCGGGAGAGAAGGGGGCAATTCACCCCTCCACTTT. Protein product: CASGREGGNSPLHF. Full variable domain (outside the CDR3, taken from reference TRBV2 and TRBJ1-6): EPEVTQTPSHQVTQMGQEVILRCVPISNHLYFYWYRQILGQKVEFLVSFYNNEISEKSEIFDDQFSVERPDGSNFTLKIRSTKLEDSAMYFCASGREGGNSPLHFGNGTRLTVT.

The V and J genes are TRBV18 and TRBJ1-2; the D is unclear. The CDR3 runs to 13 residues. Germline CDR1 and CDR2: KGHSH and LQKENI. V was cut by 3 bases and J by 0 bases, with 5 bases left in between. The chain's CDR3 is CASSPQANYGYTF. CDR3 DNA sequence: TGTGCCAGCTCACCGCAAGCTAACTATGGCTACACCTTC.

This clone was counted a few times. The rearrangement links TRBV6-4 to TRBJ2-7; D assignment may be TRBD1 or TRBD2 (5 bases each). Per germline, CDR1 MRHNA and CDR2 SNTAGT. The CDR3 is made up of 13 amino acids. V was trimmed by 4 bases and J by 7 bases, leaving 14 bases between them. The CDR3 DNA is TGTGCCAGCAGTGCCTTCCTTTGGGGGGAGCAGTACTTC. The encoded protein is CASSAFLWGEQYF.

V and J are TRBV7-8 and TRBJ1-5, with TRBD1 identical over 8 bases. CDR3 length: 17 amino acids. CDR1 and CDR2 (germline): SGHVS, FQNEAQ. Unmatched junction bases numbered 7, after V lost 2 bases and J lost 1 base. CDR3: CASSLRTGMGSNQPQHF. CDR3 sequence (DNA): TGTGCCAGCAGCTTAAGGACAGGGATGGGAAGCAATCAGCCCCAGCATTTT.

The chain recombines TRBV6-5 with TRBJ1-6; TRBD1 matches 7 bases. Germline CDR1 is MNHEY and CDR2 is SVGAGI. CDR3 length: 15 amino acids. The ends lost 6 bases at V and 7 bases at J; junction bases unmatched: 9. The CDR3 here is CASRSRQGENSPLHF. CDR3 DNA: TGTGCCAGCAGATCTCGACAGGGAGAGAATTCACCCCTCCACTTT.

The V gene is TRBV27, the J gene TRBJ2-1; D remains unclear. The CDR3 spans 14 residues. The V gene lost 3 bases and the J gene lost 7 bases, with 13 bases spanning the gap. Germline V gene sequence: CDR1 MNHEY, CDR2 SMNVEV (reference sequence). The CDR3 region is CASSFRRRVNEQFF. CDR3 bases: TGTGCCAGCAGTTTCCGGCGCCGAGTTAATGAGCAGTTCTTC.